The 22 T cell receptor beta chains below come from one sample, sequenced in a study of cytomegalovirus exposure and HLA in healthy donors. Primers for the PCR totalled 60 Vbeta and 13 Jbeta. Assay used: immunoSEQ multiplex PCR; TCRdb lists only in-frame clones, some missing. The data show some 200,000 clones, approximately 70% seen once. The material sequenced was PBMCs. The source of these receptors is a man between 40 and 49 years old in good health and CMV-seropositive.

A single count supports this clone. V usage is TRBV28 and J usage is TRBJ1-5; 7 bases fit TRBD1. CDR3 length: 16 residues. Germline trimming cut 3 bases from V and 0 bases from J; bases unmatched to any gene: 5. Germline V lookup: CDR1 MDHEN, CDR2 SYDVKM. This chain's CDR3 is CASSFYRDSSNQPQHF. CDR3 DNA sequence: TGTGCCAGCAGTTTTTACCGGGACAGTAGCAATCAGCCCCAGCATTTT.

The J gene is TRBJ2-3, the V gene TRBV5-4; TRBD1 might be the D (8 bases). Germline V gene data show CDR1 as SGHNT and CDR2 as YYREEE (reference sequence). This CDR3 contains 15 residues. Trimming removed 0 bases at V and 5 bases at J, with 13 bases between. In DNA form, the CDR3 reads TGTGCCAGCAGCTTGGACGGGGGGACAGGAGATACGCAGTATTTT. Protein: CASSLDGGTGDTQYF.

This clone came up a few times. V and J are TRBV6-1 and TRBJ2-7; perhaps TRBD2 as D (6 bases). Germline lookup yields CDR1 MNHNS and CDR2 SASEGT. The CDR3 consists of 13 residues. V gave up 8 bases and J gave up 4 bases, with 15 bases separating them. The CDR3 DNA is TGTGCCAGCGGTTTGGGGCGGGATTACGAGCAGTACTTC. Amino acid sequence: CASGLGRDYEQYF.

This clone was recorded once. This rearrangement joins TRBV7-2 to TRBJ2-2; D not resolved. The CDR3 contains 13 residues. The ends were cut back, 5 bases at V and 5 bases at J, with 9 bases in the middle. CDR1 and CDR2 from the germline V gene are SGHTA and FQGNSA. CDR3 in amino acids: CASSPSTTGELFF. The DNA for the CDR3 is TGTGCCAGCAGCCCTAGTACGACCGGGGAGCTGTTTTTT.

This clone came up once. V and J are TRBV10-3 and TRBJ2-7; D gene ambiguous. The CDR3 is made up of 12 amino acids. V was shortened by 11 bases and J by 2 bases, with 13 bases between the two germline ends. Germline V gives CDR1 ENHRY, CDR2 SYGVKD. The chain's CDR3 is CAASAITYEQYF. In DNA form, the CDR3 reads TGTGCCGCCTCAGCGATTACCTACGAGCAGTACTTC.

The chain carries TRBV4-1 and TRBJ2-7, with 11 nucleotides matching TRBD2. The CDR3 runs to 15 residues. Trimming removed 5 bases from V and 3 bases from J; junction bases left unmatched: 6. Germline V gives CDR1 MGHRA, CDR2 YSYEKL. CDR3 nucleotide sequence: TGCGCCAGCAGCTTCCGACTAGCGGGGTACTACGAGCAGTACTTC. Its protein product is CASSFRLAGYYEQYF.

The chain carries TRBV11-3 and TRBJ2-2, with 8 bases matching TRBD1. The CDR3 has 15 amino acids. Trimming took 5 bases from V and 4 from J; bases not matched to a gene: 6. Germline lookup yields CDR1 SGHNT and CDR2 YENEEA. CDR3 region: CASSPDRARTGELFF. In nucleotides, the CDR3 is TGTGCCAGCAGCCCGGACAGGGCACGCACCGGGGAGCTGTTTTTT.

The chain uses TRBV5-1 and TRBJ2-7, with D unclear. V lost 4 bases to trimming and J lost 4 bases, with 12 bases between them. This CDR3 is 13 amino acids long. In germline, CDR1 is SGHRS, CDR2 YFSETQ. The CDR3 loop reads CASSPGRGYEQYF. The CDR3 DNA reads TGCGCCAGCAGCCCGGGTCGTGGATACGAGCAGTACTTC. Combining the CDR3 with reference TRBV5-1 and TRBJ2-7 gives the whole variable domain KAGVTQTPRYLIKTRGQQVTLSCSPISGHRSVSWYQQTPGQGLQFLFEYFSETQRNKGNFPGRFSGRQFSNSRSEMNVSTLELGDSALYLCASSPGRGYEQYFGPGTRLTVT.

The chain couples TRBV5-1 to TRBJ2-5, with 10 bases aligning to TRBD2. The germline gives CDR1 SGHRS, CDR2 YFSETQ. Losses at the gene ends were 0 bases for V and 5 bases for J; bases not matched to a gene: 7. The CDR3 runs 16 residues. In nucleotides, the CDR3 is TGCGCCAGCAGCTTGGGGAGAGCGGGGGGGCTCGAGACCCAGTACTTC. It codes for CASSLGRAGGLETQYF.

The CDR3 DNA sequence: TGCAGCGTTTTGTGGACAGGGGCGGGAGAGCAGTTCTTC. Protein: CSVLWTGAGEQFF. This chain uses TRBV29-1 with TRBJ2-1; 9 bases map to TRBD1. The trim removed 5 bases at V and 10 bases at J, leaving 9 bases unmatched. The CDR3 covers 13 residues. CDR1 is SQVTM and CDR2 is ANQGSEA in the germline V gene.

The chain employs TRBV7-2 and TRBJ2-7; maybe TRBD1 (5 bases). V lost 6 bases to trimming and J lost 2 bases, with 17 bases between them. CDR3 size: 15 residues. Germline-derived CDR1 and CDR2 are SGHTA and FQGNSA. In DNA form, the CDR3 reads TGTGCCAGCAGGCCAGGGCCCACGACCGCCTACGAGCAGTACTTC. Encoded protein: CASRPGPTTAYEQYF.

The V call is TRBV15, the J call TRBJ1-3, with a possible D match to TRBD1 (5 bases). Germline V lookup: CDR1 LNHNV, CDR2 YYDKDF (reference sequence). The CDR3 has 15 amino acids. With 0 bases removed from V and 0 bases from J, the gap between germline ends came to 6 bases. The CDR3 reads CATSREQASGNTIYF. In DNA, the CDR3 is TGTGCCACCAGCAGAGAACAGGCCTCTGGAAACACCATATATTTT.

The V and J genes are TRBV11-2 and TRBJ2-7, with 8 nucleotides matching TRBD2. CDR3 size: 16 residues. The germline gives CDR1 SGHAT, CDR2 FQNNGV. Trimming at V came to 5 bases and at J to 0 bases, leaving 9 bases not matched to a gene. CDR3 region: CASSPGGGRSSYEQYF. CDR3 bases: TGTGCCAGCAGCCCCGGGGGGGGCAGGTCCTCCTACGAGCAGTACTTC.

The chain joins TRBV14 to TRBJ1-2, with TRBD1 matching over 7 bases. CDR3 length: 15 amino acids. The germline V gene has CDR1 SGHDN and CDR2 FVKESK. With V trimmed by 4 bases and J by 6 bases, 11 bases remained unmatched. The CDR3 bases are TGTGCCAGCAGCCTCAACAGGGGCTCGCTCCATGGCTACACCTTC. This encodes CASSLNRGSLHGYTF.

The rearrangement joins TRBV9 to TRBJ2-5; 11 bases match TRBD2. Losses at the gene ends were 1 base for V and 5 bases for J; bases not matched to a gene: 7. From germline, CDR1 is SGDLS and CDR2 YYNGEE. CDR3 size: 16 residues. The CDR3 region is CASSVRASGGRETQYF. DNA of the CDR3: TGTGCCAGCAGCGTAAGGGCTAGCGGGGGGCGGGAGACCCAGTACTTC. The entire variable domain, with the rest obtained from reference TRBV9 and TRBJ2-5, is as follows: DSGVTQTPKHLITATGQRVTLRCSPRSGDLSVYWYQQSLDQGLQFLIQYYNGEERAKGNILERFSAQQFPDLHSELNLSSLELGDSALYFCASSVRASGGRETQYFGPGTRLLVL.

This clone has just a few counts. The sample contains more than one DNA sequence encoding this CDR3. J is TRBJ2-3 and V is TRBV7-8, with 11 positions matching TRBD2. Losses at the gene ends were 6 bases for V and 4 bases for J; bases not matched to a gene: 3. Germline lookup yields CDR1 SGHVS and CDR2 FQNEAQ. This CDR3 spans 14 amino acids. The CDR3 is CASRSSGGADTQYF. CDR3 sequence (DNA): TGTGCCAGCAGGAGTAGCGGGGGGGCAGATACGCAGTATTTT.

The chain carries TRBV5-1 and TRBJ2-6; no firm D call. Germline V lookup: CDR1 SGHRS, CDR2 YFSETQ. Trimming left V 0 bases short and J 3 bases short, with 4 bases between. The CDR3 has 14 residues. CDR3 in amino acids: CASSLGSGANVLTF. The DNA for the CDR3 is TGCGCCAGCAGCTTGGGGAGTGGGGCCAACGTCCTGACTTTC.

This clone was seen only a few times. The J gene is TRBJ2-5, the V gene TRBV28, with TRBD1 matching over 7 bases. J was trimmed by 1 base and V by 6 bases; bases with no gene match: 11. This CDR3 contains 16 residues. Germline CDR1 reads MDHEN; CDR2 reads SYDVKM. For the CDR3, the DNA is TGTGCCAGCAGAATGGGGACAGCTAGGGGCCAAGAGACCCAGTACTTC. Amino acid sequence: CASRMGTARGQETQYF.

This clone was counted a few times. The chain recombines TRBV25-1 with TRBJ2-2; 9 positions agree with TRBD2. Germline V gives CDR1 MGHDK, CDR2 SYGVNS. The V segment lost 3 bases and the J segment 8 bases; nucleotides outside the gene matches: 10. The CDR3 runs to 16 residues. CDR3 bases: TGTGCCAGCAGTGAGGGGCGGGGGGGTCCCGTGGGGGAGCTGTTTTTT. Protein product: CASSEGRGGPVGELFF.

This chain links TRBV6-5 with TRBJ1-4; tentative D call: TRBD1 (6 bases). Germline CDR1 MNHEY, CDR2 SVGAGI. The V gene lost 5 bases and the J gene lost 8 bases, with 18 bases spanning the gap. There are 15 residues in the CDR3. CDR3 bases: TGTGCCAGCAGTACAACAGGGCTCGCGAACGAAAAACTGTTTTTT. Translated, it gives CASSTTGLANEKLFF.

The rearrangement uses TRBV6-4 and TRBJ2-2; perhaps TRBD1 as D (7 bases). This CDR3 is 14 amino acids long. CDR1 and CDR2 from the germline V gene are MRHNA and SNTAGT. Trimming took off 6 bases at V and 4 bases at J, with 12 bases between the two ends. DNA of the CDR3: TGTGCCAGCAGGGTCCAGGGGGGCACCGGGGAGCTGTTTTTT. This sequence encodes CASRVQGGTGELFF.

The J gene is TRBJ2-7, the V gene TRBV2; 8 bases align to TRBD1. CDR1 SNHLY and CDR2 FYNNEI come from the germline V gene. The CDR3 length is 16 residues. The V segment lost 5 bases and the J segment 2 bases; nucleotides outside the gene matches: 11. In DNA, the CDR3 is TGTGCCAGCAGTCCCTCCTCAGGGGGCGATCCCTACGAGCAGTACTTC. Amino acids: CASSPSSGGDPYEQYF.